These 10 T cell receptor beta chains were all obtained from the same sample, sequenced in a study. Sequencing was performed with immunoSEQ multiplex PCR; in TCRdb, only in-frame clones are kept and a portion is missing. The sample lists about 68,000 clones, 90% to 95% seen once, with 4.4% in the top ten. Material: PBMCs. The source is a man aged 35-49 years with rheumatoid arthritis.

V and J are TRBV7-9 and TRBJ2-7, with unresolved D. In germline, CDR1 is SEHNR, CDR2 FQNEAQ (reference sequence). Trimming left V 0 bases short and J 2 bases short, with 17 bases between. The length of the CDR3 is 17 residues. CDR3 protein: CASSLALRPERPYEQYF. In DNA, the CDR3 is TGTGCCAGCAGCTTAGCGCTAAGGCCGGAAAGACCCTACGAGCAGTACTTC.

The rearrangement links TRBV9 to TRBJ2-7; a weak D match, TRBD2 (6 bases). Deletions cut 4 bases from V and 5 bases from J, with 16 bases between. CDR1 SGDLS and CDR2 YYNGEE come from the germline V gene. The length of the CDR3 is 14 residues. The CDR3 sequence is CASSPRGGFHEQYF. CDR3 bases: TGTGCCAGCAGCCCCCGAGGAGGGTTCCACGAGCAGTACTTC.

J is TRBJ2-7 and V is TRBV27; 7 bases are a match to TRBD1. The V and J ends lost 3 bases and 0 bases, in that order; junction bases with no gene match: 8. The CDR3 runs 16 residues. Germline V lookup: CDR1 MNHEY, CDR2 SMNVEV (reference sequence). DNA of the CDR3: TGTGCCAGCAGTTTTACCGGGACAGAGAGCTCCTACGAGCAGTACTTC. It translates to CASSFTGTESSYEQYF.

The chain couples TRBV27 to TRBJ2-7; 7 bases are shared with TRBD2. The CDR3 is made up of 15 amino acids. The germline CDR1 and CDR2 sequences are MNHEY and SMNVEV (reference sequence). V dropped 1 base and J dropped 4; count of bases not matched to a gene: 7. The CDR3: CASSLYPAGVYEQYF. The CDR3 nucleotides are TGTGCCAGCAGTTTATATCCGGCGGGGGTGTACGAGCAGTACTTC.

The V and J genes are TRBV4-1 and TRBJ2-7; the D call may be TRBD1 or TRBD2 (6 bases each). The CDR3 has 15 residues. Trimming took off 1 base at V and 6 bases at J, with 16 bases between the two ends. The germline V gene has CDR1 MGHRA and CDR2 YSYEKL. The CDR3 here is CASSQVGRGGIEQYF. The CDR3 bases are TGCGCCAGCAGCCAAGTTGGCAGGGGAGGAATCGAGCAGTACTTC.

CDR3 region: CASSLYRVNEQFF. The CDR3 DNA reads TGTGCCAGCAGTTTATATCGGGTGAATGAGCAGTTCTTC. This chain links TRBV28 with TRBJ2-1; no reliable D call. Per germline, CDR1 MDHEN and CDR2 SYDVKM. Trimming pared 1 base from V and 7 bases from J, leaving 8 bases between. This CDR3 comprises 13 residues.

This clone qualifies as medium-sized. The V and J genes are TRBV29-1 and TRBJ2-7; TRBD1 aligns across 8 bases. This CDR3 spans 14 amino acids. With 5 bases clipped from V and 9 bases from J, the junction kept 15 bases outside the gene matches. The germline CDR1 and CDR2 sequences are SQVTM and ANQGSEA. CDR3 sequence reads: CSVLTGEYRRGQYF. In DNA form, the CDR3 reads TGCAGCGTTCTGACAGGGGAATATCGCCGGGGGCAGTACTTC.

The chain is built from TRBV6-5 and TRBJ2-7; 9 positions match TRBD1. V lost 6 bases to trimming and J lost 5 bases; unmatched junction nucleotides: 5. Germline V lookup: CDR1 MNHEY, CDR2 SVGAGI. This CDR3 spans 13 amino acids. The CDR3 DNA reads TGTGCCAGCAGGAGGGACAGGGTACACGAGCAGTACTTC. Residues: CASRRDRVHEQYF.

This chain uses TRBV9 with TRBJ1-3, with D perhaps matching TRBD1 (6 bases). The CDR3 contains 16 residues. Trimming took off 4 bases at V and 2 bases at J, with 16 bases between the two ends. Germline V lookup: CDR1 SGDLS, CDR2 YYNGEE. DNA for the CDR3: TGTGCCAGCAGCCAGAAAAGAACAGGGACTGGAAACACCATATATTTT. Its protein is CASSQKRTGTGNTIYF.

J is TRBJ2-1 and V is TRBV7-2; the D gene is possibly TRBD1 (5 bases). Germline CDR1 is SGHTA and CDR2 is FQGNSA. The ends were cut back, 0 bases at V and 3 bases at J, with 15 bases in the middle. The CDR3 has 17 amino acids. The CDR3 coding sequence is TGTGCCAGCAGCTTAGCCCGAGCAGGGCGTAGCTACAATGAGCAGTTCTTC. This gives the protein CASSLARAGRSYNEQFF. Filled out from reference TRBV7-2 and TRBJ2-1, the complete variable domain reads GAGVSQSPSNKVTEKGKDVELRCDPISGHTALYWYRQSLGQGLEFLIYFQGNSAPDKSGLPSDRFSAERTGGSVSTLTIQRTQQEDSAVYLCASSLARAGRSYNEQFFGPGTRLTVL.